This TCR beta chain came from a study of cytomegalovirus exposure and HLA in healthy donors. The CDR3 has 11 residues. Germline V gene sequence: CDR1 MNHEY, CDR2 SMNVEV (reference sequence). Between the trimmed V and J ends, which lost 10 bases and 5 bases, there was a span of 9 bases. Study results and limitations: Cytomegalovirus association was listed for 164 TCR beta chains.

Amplification used 60 Vbeta primers and 13 Jbeta primers. This table comes from immunoSEQ multiplex PCR, and its TCRdb copy is limited to in-frame clones, with some not included. The profile shows 150,000 to 200,000 clones, roughly 83% of them singletons. With regard to this clone: The antigen is unknown.

The chain is built from TRBV27 and TRBJ2-1; weak D call: TRBD2 (6 bases). The material sequenced was PBMCs. The sequence was collected from a woman between 45 and 60 years old in good health and CMV-seronegative. The CDR3 protein is CATGRNNEQFF. CDR3 in DNA: TGTGCCACAGGGAGGAACAATGAGCAGTTCTTC.